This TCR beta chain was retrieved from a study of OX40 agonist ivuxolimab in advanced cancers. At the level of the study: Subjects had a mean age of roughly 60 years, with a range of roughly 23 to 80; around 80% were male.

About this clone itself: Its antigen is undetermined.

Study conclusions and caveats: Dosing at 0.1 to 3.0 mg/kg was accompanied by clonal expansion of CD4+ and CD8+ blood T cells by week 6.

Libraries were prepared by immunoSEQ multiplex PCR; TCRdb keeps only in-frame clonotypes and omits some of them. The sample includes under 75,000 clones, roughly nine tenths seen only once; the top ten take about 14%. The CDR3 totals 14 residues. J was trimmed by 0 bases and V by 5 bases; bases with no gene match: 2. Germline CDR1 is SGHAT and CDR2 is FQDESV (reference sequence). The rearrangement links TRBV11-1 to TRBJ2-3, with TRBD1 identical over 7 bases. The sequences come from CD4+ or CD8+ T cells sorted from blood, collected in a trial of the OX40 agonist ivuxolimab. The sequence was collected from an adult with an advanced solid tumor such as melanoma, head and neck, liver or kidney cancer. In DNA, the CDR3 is TGTGCCAGCAGCCAGGGACAGAGCACAGATACGCAGTATTTT. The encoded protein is CASSQGQSTDTQYF. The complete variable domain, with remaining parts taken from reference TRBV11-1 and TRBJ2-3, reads EAEVAQSPRYKITEKSQAVAFWCDPISGHATLYWYRQILGQGPELLVQFQDESVVDDSQLPKDRFSAERLKGVDSTLKIQPAELGDSAMYLCASSQGQSTDTQYFGPGTRLTVL.